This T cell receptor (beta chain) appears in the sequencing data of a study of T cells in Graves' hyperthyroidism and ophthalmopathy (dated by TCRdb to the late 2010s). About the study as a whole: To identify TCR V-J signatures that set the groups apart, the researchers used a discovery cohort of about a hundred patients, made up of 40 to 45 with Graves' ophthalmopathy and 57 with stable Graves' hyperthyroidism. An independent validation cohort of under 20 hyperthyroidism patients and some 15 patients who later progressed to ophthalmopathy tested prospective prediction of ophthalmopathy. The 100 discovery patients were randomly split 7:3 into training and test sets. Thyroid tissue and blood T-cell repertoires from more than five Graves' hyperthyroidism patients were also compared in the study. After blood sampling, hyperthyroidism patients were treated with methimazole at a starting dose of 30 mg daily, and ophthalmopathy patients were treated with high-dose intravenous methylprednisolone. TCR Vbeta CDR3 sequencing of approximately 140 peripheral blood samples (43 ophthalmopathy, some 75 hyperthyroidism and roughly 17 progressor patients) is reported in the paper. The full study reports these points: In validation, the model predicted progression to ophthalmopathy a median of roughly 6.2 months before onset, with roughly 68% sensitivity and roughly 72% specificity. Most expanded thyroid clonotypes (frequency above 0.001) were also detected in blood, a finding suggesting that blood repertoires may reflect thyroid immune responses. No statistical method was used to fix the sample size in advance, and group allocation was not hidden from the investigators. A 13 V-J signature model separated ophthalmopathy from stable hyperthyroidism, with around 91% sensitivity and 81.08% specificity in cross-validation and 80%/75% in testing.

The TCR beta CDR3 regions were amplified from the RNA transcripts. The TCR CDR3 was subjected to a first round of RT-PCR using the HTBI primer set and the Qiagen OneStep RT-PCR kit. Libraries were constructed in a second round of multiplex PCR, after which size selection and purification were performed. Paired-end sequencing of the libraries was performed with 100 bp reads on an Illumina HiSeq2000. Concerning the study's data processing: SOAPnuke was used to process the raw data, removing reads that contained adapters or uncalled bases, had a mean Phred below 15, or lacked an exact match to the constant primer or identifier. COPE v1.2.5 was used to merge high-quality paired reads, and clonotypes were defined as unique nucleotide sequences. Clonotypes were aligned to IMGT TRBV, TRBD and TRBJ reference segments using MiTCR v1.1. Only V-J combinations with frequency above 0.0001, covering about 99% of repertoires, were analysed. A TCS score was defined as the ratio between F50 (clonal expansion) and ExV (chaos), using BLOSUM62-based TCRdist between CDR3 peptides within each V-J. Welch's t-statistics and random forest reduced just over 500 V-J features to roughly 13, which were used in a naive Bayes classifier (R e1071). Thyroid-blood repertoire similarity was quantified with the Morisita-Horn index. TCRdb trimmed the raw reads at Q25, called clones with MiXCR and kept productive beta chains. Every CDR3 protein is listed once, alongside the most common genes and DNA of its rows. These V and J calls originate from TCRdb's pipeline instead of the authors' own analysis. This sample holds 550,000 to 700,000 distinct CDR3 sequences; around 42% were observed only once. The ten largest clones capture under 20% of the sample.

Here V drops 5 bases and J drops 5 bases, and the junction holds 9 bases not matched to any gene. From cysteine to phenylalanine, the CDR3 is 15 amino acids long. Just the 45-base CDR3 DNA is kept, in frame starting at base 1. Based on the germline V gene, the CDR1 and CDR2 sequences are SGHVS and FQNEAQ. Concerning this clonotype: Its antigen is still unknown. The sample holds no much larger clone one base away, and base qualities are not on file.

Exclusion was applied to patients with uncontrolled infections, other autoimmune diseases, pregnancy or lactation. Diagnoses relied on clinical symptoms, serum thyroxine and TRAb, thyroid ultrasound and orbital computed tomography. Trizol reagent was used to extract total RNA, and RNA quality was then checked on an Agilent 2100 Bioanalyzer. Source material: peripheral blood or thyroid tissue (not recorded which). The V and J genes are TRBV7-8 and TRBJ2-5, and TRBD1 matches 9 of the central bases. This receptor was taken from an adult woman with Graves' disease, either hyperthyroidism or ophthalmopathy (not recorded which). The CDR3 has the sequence CASSVPQGAGETQYF. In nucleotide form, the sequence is TGTGCCAGCAGCGTACCACAGGGGGCTGGGGAGACCCAGTACTTC. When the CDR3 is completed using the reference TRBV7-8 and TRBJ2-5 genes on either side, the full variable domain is GAGVSQSPRYKVAKRGQDVALRCDPISGHVSLFWYQQALGQGPEFLTYFQNEAQLDKSGLPSDRFFAERPEGSVSTLKIQRTQQEDSAVYLCASSVPQGAGETQYFGPGTRLLVL.